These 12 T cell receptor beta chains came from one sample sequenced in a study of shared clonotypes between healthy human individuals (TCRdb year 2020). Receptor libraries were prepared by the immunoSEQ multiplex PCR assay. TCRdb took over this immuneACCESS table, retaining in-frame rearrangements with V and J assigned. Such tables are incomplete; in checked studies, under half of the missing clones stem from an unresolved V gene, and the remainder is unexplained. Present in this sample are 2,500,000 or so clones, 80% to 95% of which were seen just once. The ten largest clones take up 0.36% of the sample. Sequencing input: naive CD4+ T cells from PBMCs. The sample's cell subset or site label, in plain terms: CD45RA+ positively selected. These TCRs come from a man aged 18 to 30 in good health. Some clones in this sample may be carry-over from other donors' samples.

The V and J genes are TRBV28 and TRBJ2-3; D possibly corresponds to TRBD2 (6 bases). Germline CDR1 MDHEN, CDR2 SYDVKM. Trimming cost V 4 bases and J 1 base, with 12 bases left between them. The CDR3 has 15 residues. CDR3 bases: TGTGCCAGCAGTTATAGCGGAATCCGCACAGATACGCAGTATTTT. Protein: CASSYSGIRTDTQYF.

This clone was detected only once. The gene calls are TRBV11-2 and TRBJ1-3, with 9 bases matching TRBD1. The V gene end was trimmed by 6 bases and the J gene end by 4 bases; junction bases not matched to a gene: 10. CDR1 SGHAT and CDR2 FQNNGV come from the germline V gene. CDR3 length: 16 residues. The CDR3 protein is CASSYTGGRGGNTIYF. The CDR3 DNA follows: TGTGCCAGCAGTTATACAGGGGGCCGTGGGGGAAACACCATATATTTT.

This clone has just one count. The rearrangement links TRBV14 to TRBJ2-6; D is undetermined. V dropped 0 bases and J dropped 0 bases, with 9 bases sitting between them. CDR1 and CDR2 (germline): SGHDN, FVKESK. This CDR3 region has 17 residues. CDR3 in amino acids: CASSQDLASSGANVLTF. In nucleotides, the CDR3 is TGTGCCAGCAGCCAAGATCTCGCGAGCTCTGGGGCCAACGTCCTGACTTTC.

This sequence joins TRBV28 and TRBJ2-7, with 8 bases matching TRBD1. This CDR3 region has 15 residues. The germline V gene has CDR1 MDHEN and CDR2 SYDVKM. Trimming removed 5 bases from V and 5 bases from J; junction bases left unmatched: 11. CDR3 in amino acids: CASSLGRTGRDEQYF. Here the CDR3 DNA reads TGTGCCAGCAGTCTCGGTAGGACAGGGCGCGACGAGCAGTACTTC.

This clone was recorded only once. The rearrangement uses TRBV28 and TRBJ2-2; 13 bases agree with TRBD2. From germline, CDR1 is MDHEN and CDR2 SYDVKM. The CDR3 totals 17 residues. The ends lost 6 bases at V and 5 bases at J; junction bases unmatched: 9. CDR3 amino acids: CASRGGLAGSRTGELFF. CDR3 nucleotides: TGTGCCAGCAGGGGGGGACTAGCGGGATCGCGGACCGGGGAGCTGTTTTTT. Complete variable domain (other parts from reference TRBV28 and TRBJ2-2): DVKVTQSSRYLVKRTGEKVFLECVQDMDHENMFWYRQDPGLGLRLIYFSYDVKMKEKGDIPEGYSVSREKKERFSLILESASTNQTSMYLCASRGGLAGSRTGELFFGEGSRLTVL.

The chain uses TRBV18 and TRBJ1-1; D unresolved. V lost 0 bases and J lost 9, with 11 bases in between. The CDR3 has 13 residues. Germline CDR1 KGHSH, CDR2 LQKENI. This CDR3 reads CASSPPPPEQAFF. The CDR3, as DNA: TGTGCCAGCTCACCACCCCCCCCGGAACAAGCTTTCTTT. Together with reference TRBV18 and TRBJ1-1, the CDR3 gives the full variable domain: NAGVMQNPRHLVRRRGQEARLRCSPMKGHSHVYWYRQLPEEGLKFMVYLQKENIIDESGMPKERFSAEFPKEGPSILRIQQVVRGDSAAYFCASSPPPPEQAFFGQGTRLTVV.

CDR3 nucleotide sequence: TGTGCCAGCAGCTTCTTATACGAGCAGTACTTC. Translated, it gives CASSFLYEQYF. This sequence joins TRBV7-2 and TRBJ2-7; D not resolved. V lost 3 bases, J lost 4 bases, and 4 bases lay in between. The CDR3 length is 11 residues. The V gene's germline CDR1 is SGHTA and CDR2 FQGNSA.

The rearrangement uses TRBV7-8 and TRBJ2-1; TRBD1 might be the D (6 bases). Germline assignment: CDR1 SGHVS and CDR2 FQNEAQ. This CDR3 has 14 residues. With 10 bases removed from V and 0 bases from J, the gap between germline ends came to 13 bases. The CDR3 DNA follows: TGTGCCACCAACCAGGGGCCCTCCTACAATGAGCAGTTCTTC. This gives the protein CATNQGPSYNEQFF.

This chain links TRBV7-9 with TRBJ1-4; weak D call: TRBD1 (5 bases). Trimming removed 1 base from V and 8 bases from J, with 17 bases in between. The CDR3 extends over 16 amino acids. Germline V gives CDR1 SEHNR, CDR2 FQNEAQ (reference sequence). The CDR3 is CASSLVPRGWGEKLFF. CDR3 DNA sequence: TGTGCCAGCAGCTTAGTGCCCCGGGGCTGGGGGGAAAAACTGTTTTTT. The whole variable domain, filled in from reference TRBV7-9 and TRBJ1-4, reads DTGVSQNPRHKITKRGQNVTFRCDPISEHNRLYWYRQTLGQGPEFLTYFQNEAQLEKSRLLSDRFSAERPKGSFSTLEIQRTEQGDSAMYLCASSLVPRGWGEKLFFGSGTQLSVL.

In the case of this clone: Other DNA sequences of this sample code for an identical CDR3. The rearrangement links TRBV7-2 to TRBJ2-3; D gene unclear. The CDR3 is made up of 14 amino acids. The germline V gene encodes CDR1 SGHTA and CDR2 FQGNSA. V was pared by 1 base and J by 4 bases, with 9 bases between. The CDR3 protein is CASSLGLGADTQYF. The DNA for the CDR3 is TGTGCCAGCAGCTTAGGTTTGGGCGCAGATACGCAGTATTTT.

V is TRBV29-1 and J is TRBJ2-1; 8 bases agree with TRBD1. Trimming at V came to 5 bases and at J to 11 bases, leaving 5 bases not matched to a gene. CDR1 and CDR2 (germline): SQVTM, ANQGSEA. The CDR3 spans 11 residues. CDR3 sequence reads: CSVLDRAKQFF. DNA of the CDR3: TGCAGCGTTCTGGACAGGGCCAAGCAGTTCTTC.

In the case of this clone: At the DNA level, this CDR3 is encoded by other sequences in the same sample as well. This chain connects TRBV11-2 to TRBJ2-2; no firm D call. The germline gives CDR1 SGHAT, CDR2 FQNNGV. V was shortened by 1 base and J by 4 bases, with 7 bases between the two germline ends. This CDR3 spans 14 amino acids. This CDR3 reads CASSLGQSTGELFF. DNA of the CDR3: TGTGCCAGCAGCTTAGGGCAAAGCACCGGGGAGCTGTTTTTT.